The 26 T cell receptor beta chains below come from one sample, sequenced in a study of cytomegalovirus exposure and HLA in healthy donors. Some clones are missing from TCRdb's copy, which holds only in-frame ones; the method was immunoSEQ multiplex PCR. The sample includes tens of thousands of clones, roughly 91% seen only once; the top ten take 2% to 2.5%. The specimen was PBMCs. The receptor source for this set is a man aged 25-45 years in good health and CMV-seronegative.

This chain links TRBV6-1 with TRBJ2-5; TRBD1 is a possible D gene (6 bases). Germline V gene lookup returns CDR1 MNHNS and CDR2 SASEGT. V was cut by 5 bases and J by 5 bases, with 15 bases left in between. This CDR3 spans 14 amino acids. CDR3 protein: CASSLGGTGETQYF. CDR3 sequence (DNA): TGTGCCAGCAGTCTAGGGGGAACGGGGGAGACCCAGTACTTC.

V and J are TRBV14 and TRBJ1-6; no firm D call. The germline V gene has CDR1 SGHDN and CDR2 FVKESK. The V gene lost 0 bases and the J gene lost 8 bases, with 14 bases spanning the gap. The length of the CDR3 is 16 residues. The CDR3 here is CASSQEFRWRDSPLHF. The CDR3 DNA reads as TGTGCCAGCAGCCAAGAGTTTAGATGGCGGGATTCACCCCTCCACTTT.

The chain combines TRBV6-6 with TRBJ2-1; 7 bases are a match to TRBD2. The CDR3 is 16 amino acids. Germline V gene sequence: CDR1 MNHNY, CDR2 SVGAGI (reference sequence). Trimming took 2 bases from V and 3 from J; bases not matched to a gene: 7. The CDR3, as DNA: TGTGCCAGCAGTTACCGCGAGACTAGCTTCTACAATGAGCAGTTCTTC. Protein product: CASSYRETSFYNEQFF.

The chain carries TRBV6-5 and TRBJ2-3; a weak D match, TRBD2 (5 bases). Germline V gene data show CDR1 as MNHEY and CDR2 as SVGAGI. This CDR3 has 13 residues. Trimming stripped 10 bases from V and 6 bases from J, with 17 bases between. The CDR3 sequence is CATRGSGADTQYF. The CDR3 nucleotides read TGTGCCACACGAGGAAGCGGTGCGGATACGCAGTATTTT.

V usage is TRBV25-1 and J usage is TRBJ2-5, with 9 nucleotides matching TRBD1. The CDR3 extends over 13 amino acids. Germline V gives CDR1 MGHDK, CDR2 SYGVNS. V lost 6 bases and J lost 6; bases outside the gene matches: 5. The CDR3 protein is CASSLQGAKTQYF. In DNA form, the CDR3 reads TGTGCCAGCAGCCTACAGGGGGCGAAGACCCAGTACTTC.

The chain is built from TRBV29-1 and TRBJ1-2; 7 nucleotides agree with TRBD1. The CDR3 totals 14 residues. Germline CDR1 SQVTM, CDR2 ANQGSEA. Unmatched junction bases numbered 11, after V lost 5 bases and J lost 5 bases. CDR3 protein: CSVHSDREDYGYTF. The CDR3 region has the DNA TGCAGCGTTCATTCTGACAGGGAGGATTATGGCTACACCTTC.

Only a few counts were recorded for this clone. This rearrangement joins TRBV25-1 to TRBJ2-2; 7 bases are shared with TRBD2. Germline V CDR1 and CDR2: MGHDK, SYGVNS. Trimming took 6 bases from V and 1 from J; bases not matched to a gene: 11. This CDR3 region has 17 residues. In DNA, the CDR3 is TGTGCCAGCAGGTCAGGCAGCGGGGAATTGAACACCGGGGAGCTGTTTTTT. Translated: CASRSGSGELNTGELFF.

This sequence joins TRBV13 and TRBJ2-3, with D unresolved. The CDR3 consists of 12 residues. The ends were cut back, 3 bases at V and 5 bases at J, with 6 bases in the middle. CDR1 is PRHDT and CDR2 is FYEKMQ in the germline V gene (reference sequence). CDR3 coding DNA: TGTGCCAGCAGCTTCCCGAGAGATACGCAGTATTTT. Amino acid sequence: CASSFPRDTQYF.

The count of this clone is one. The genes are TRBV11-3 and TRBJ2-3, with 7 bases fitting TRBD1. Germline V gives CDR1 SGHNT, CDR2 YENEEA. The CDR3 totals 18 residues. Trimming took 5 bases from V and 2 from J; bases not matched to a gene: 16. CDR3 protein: CASSTTDRVGVDTDTQYF. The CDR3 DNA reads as TGTGCCAGCAGCACCACCGACAGGGTTGGGGTGGACACAGATACGCAGTATTTT.

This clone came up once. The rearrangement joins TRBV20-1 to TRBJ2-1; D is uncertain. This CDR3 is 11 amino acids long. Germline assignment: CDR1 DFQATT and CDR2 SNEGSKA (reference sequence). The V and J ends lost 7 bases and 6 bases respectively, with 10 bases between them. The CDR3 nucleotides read TGCAGTGGGTTGGGCGTCAATGAGCAGTTCTTC. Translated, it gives CSGLGVNEQFF.

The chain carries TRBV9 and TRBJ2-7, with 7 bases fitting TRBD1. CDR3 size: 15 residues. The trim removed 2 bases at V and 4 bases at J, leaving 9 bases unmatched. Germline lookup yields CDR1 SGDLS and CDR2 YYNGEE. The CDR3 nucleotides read TGTGCCAGCAGCGTCCTTCCGGGACAGAGATACGAGCAGTACTTC. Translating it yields CASSVLPGQRYEQYF.

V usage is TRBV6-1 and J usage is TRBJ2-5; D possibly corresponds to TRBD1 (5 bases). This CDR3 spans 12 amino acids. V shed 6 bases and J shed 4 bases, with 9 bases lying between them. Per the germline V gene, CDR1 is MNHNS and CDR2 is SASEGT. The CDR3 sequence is CASSYQGETQYF. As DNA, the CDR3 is TGTGCCAGCAGCTACCAGGGAGAGACCCAGTACTTC.

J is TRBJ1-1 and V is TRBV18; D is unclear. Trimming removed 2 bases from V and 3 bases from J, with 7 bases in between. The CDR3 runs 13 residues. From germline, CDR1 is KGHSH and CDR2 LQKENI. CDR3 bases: TGTGCCAGCTCACCAAAGAGGGACACTGAAGCTTTCTTT. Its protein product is CASSPKRDTEAFF. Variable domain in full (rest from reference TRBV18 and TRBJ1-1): NAGVMQNPRHLVRRRGQEARLRCSPMKGHSHVYWYRQLPEEGLKFMVYLQKENIIDESGMPKERFSAEFPKEGPSILRIQQVVRGDSAAYFCASSPKRDTEAFFGQGTRLTVV.

This CDR3 reads CASSLAGHSGGWRNTEAFF. DNA of the CDR3: TGTGCCAGCAGTTTAGCGGGGCATTCTGGGGGTTGGCGGAACACTGAAGCTTTCTTT. The rearrangement uses TRBV27 and TRBJ1-1, with D perhaps TRBD1 (5 bases). V gave up 2 bases and J gave up 1 base, with 23 bases separating them. Germline V gives CDR1 MNHEY, CDR2 SMNVEV (reference sequence). CDR3 length: 19 residues.

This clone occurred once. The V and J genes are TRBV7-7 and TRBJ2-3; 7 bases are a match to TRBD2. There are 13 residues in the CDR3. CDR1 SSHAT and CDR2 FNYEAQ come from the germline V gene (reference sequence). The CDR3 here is CASGRSSTDTQYF. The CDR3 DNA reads TGTGCTAGCGGGCGATCTAGCACAGATACGCAGTATTTT.

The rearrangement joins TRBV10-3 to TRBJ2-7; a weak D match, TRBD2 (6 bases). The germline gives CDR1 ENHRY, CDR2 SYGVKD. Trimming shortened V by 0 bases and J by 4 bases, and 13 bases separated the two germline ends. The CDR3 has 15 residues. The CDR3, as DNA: TGTGCCATCAGTGAGTCGGGAGGCAGCGGTTACGAGCAGTACTTC. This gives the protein CAISESGGSGYEQYF.

DNA of the CDR3: TGTGCCAGGGCGACAGCAACTAATGAAAAACTGTTTTTT. Translated: CARATATNEKLFF. The gene calls are TRBV11-2 and TRBJ1-4; tentative D call: TRBD1 (5 bases). The CDR3 has 13 residues. Germline CDR1 and CDR2: SGHAT and FQNNGV. Deletions cut 9 bases from V and 0 bases from J, with 8 bases between.

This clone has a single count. The CDR3 reads CASSFAGEQYF. CDR3 nucleotide sequence: TGTGCCAGCAGTTTTGCAGGCGAGCAGTACTTC. The chain carries TRBV27 and TRBJ2-7; D unresolved. The V gene lost 3 bases and the J gene lost 6 bases, with 6 bases spanning the gap. Germline V gene data show CDR1 as MNHEY and CDR2 as SMNVEV (reference sequence). The CDR3 has 11 amino acids.

As DNA, the CDR3 is TGTGCCAGCAGCCGCGAGGGGGGGCTCTACGAGCAGTACTTC. This translates into CASSREGGLYEQYF. The chain couples TRBV7-9 to TRBJ2-7; D may be TRBD2 (7 bases). The germline V and J ends were trimmed by 5 bases and 3 bases, with 14 bases remaining between them. The CDR3 runs to 14 residues. Germline V lookup: CDR1 SEHNR, CDR2 FQNEAQ (reference sequence). Looking up the rest from reference TRBV7-9 and TRBJ2-7 gives the full variable domain: DTGVSQNPRHKITKRGQNVTFRCDPISEHNRLYWYRQTLGQGPEFLTYFQNEAQLEKSRLLSDRFSAERPKGSFSTLEIQRTEQGDSAMYLCASSREGGLYEQYFGPGTRLTVT.

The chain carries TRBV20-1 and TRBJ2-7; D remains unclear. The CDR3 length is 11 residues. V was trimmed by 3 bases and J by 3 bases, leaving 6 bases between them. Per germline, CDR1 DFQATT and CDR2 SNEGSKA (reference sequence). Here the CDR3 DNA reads TGCAGTGCTAGGAACAGCTACGAGCAGTACTTC. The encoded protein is CSARNSYEQYF.

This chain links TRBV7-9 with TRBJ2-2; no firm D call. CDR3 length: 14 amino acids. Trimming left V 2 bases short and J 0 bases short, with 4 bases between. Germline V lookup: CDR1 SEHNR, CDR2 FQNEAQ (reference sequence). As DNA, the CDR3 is TGTGCCAGCAGCTTACTAGCGAACACCGGGGAGCTGTTTTTT. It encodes CASSLLANTGELFF.

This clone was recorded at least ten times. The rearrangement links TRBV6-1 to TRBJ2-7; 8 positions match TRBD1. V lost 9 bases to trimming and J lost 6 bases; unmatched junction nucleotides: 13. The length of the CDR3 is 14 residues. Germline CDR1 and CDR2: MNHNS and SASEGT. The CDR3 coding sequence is TGTGCCAGTAGCCAGAGCCTCGACAGGGGCGAGCAGTACTTC. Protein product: CASSQSLDRGEQYF.

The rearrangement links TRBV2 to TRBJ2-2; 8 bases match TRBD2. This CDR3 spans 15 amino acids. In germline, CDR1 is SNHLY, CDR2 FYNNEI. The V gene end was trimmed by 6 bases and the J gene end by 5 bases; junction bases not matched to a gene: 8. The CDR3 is CASRPTSGSTGELFF. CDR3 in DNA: TGTGCCAGCAGGCCTACTAGCGGATCAACCGGGGAGCTGTTTTTT.

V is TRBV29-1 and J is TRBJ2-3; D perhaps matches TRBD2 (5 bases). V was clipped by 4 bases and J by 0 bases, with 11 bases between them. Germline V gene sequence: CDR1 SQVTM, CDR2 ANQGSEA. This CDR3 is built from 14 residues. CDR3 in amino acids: CSVGSGKSTDTQYF. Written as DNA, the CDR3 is TGCAGCGTTGGATCGGGAAAAAGCACAGATACGCAGTATTTT.

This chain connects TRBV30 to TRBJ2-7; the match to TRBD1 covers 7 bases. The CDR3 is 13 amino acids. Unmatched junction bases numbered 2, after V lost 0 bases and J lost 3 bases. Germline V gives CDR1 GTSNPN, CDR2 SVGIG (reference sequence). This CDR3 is CAWSVRQGYEQYF. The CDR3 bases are TGTGCCTGGAGTGTACGACAGGGCTACGAGCAGTACTTC.

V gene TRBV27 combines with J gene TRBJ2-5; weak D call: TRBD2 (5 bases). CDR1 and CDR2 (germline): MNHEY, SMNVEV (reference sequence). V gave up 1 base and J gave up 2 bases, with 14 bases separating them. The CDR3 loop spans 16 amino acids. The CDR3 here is CASSLWARRIQETQYF. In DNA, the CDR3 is TGTGCCAGCAGTTTATGGGCCAGGAGGATACAAGAGACCCAGTACTTC.